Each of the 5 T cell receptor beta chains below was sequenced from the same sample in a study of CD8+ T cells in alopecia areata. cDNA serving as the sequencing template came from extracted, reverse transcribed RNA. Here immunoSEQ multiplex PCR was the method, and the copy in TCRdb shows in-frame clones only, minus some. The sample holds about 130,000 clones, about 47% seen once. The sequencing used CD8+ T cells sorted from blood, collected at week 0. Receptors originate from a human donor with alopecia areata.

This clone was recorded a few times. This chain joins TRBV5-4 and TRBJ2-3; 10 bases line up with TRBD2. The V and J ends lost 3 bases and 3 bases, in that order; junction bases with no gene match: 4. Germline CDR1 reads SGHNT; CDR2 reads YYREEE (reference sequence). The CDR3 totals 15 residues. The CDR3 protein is CASSSAGGRTDTQYF. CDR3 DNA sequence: TGTGCCAGCAGCTCAGCGGGGGGGCGTACAGATACGCAGTATTTT.

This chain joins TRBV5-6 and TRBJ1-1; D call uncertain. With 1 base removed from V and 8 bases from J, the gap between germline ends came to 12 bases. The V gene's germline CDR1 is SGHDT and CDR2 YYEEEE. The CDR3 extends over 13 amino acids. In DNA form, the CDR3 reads TGTGCCAGCAGCTTGAGTAGGGAGCTGGAAGCTTTCTTT. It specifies CASSLSRELEAFF.

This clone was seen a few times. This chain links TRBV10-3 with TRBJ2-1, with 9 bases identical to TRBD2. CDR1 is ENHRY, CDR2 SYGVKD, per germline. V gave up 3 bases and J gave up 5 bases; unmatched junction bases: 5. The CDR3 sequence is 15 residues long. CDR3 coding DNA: TGTGCCATCAGTGACATCTCTAGCGGGGACAATGAGCAGTTCTTC. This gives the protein CAISDISSGDNEQFF.

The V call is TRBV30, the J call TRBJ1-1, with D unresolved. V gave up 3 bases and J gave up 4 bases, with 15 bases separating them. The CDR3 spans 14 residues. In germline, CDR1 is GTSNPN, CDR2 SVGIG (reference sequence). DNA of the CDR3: TGTGCCTGGAGCCGTCCGGAGGGTGCCACTGAAGCTTTCTTT. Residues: CAWSRPEGATEAFF.

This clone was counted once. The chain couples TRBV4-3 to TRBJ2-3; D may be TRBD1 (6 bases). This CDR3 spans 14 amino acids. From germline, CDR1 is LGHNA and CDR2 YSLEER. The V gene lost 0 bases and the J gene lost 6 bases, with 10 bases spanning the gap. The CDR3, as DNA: TGCGCCAGCAGCCAAGAGGGGGCCGCCGATACGCAGTATTTT. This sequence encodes CASSQEGAADTQYF.